This T cell receptor beta chain was recovered during a study of vaccination effects on CD4 cells after COVID-19. General study points: Substantial clonal contraction characterized both infection- and vaccine-induced clones late after vaccination.

About this clone: Its cognate antigen is unknown.

Generated by immunoSEQ multiplex PCR, the TCRdb table keeps only in-frame clones and is missing some. Of approximately 82,000 clones in the sample, roughly 80% were seen once. This CDR3 has 19 residues. Germline values: CDR1 MGHRA, CDR2 YSYEKL. The V gene end was trimmed by 3 bases and the J gene end by 4 bases; junction bases not matched to a gene: 12. Prior to sequencing, the ViraFEST assay stimulated PBMC with viral peptide pools, which expanded the antigen-specific CD4+ T cells. Culture proceeded for about ten days, and CD4+ T cells were then isolated. Prior SARS-CoV-2 infection was absent in the vaccine recipients, as shown by negative nucleocapsid antibodies.

This receptor was identified in a human donor who received a COVID-19 vaccine. The chain links TRBV4-1 to TRBJ2-5; 15 nucleotides match TRBD2. This sample comprised CD4+ T cells from PBMCs cultured with HCoV-229E spike peptides, obtained before COVID-19 vaccination. CDR3 nucleotide sequence: TGCGCCAGCAGCCACCCCGGACTAGCGGGGGGGCCAGGGCGAGAGACCCAGTACTTC. This sequence encodes CASSHPGLAGGPGRETQYF.